The subject of this entry is one T cell receptor (beta chain). Its target is not known. The CDR3 has 16 amino acids. The J segment lost 2 bases and the V segment lost 3 bases, leaving 4 bases of the junction unmatched. CDR1 is SEHNR and CDR2 is FQNEAQ in the germline V gene (reference sequence). The data were taken from a study of cytomegalovirus exposure and HLA in healthy donors. Overall study results and limits: Most subjects' HLA-A and HLA-B alleles were reportedly predicted from TCR beta sequences.

Vbeta (60) and Jbeta (13) primers were used in the PCR. Libraries were prepared by immunoSEQ multiplex PCR; TCRdb keeps only in-frame clonotypes and omits some of them. The table shows around 30,000 clones, with around nine tenths occurring only once. The receptor was isolated from a boy aged 5-17 years in good health and CMV-seronegative. Input material: PBMCs. V gene TRBV7-9 combines with J gene TRBJ1-6, with 7 bases matching TRBD1. CDR3: CASSFEGTAYNSPLHF. DNA for the CDR3: TGTGCCAGCAGCTTCGAAGGGACAGCCTATAATTCACCCCTCCACTTT.